One and the same sample provided the 26 T cell receptor beta chains below, sequenced in a study of T cells in localized non-small cell lung cancer. The assay was immunoSEQ multiplex PCR, and TCRdb's table has in-frame clones only and misses some. The sample contains fewer than 75,000 clones, roughly 80% of which appear only once. This material consisted of peripheral blood, taken before any cancer treatment. These receptors originate from a female donor aged 60 or older with stage I lung adenocarcinoma.

The rearrangement uses TRBV7-9 and TRBJ2-7; 9 bases map to TRBD1. The CDR3 is 16 amino acids. The germline gives CDR1 SEHNR, CDR2 FQNEAQ (reference sequence). V lost 2 bases and J lost 7; bases outside the gene matches: 12. The CDR3 loop reads CASSLFTGGFFREQYF. The CDR3 DNA sequence: TGTGCCAGCAGCTTATTTACAGGGGGCTTTTTTAGGGAGCAGTACTTC. Based on the CDR3 plus reference TRBV7-9 and TRBJ2-7, the full variable domain is DTGVSQNPRHKITKRGQNVTFRCDPISEHNRLYWYRQTLGQGPEFLTYFQNEAQLEKSRLLSDRFSAERPKGSFSTLEIQRTEQGDSAMYLCASSLFTGGFFREQYFGPGTRLTVT.

The chain combines TRBV5-4 with TRBJ2-3; a weak D match, TRBD2 (7 bases). In germline, CDR1 is SGHNT, CDR2 YYREEE (reference sequence). V was pared by 6 bases and J by 0 bases, with 17 bases between. CDR3 length: 16 residues. This CDR3 reads CASTPGGTLSTDTQYF. The CDR3 DNA reads TGTGCCAGCACCCCGGGGGGCACCCTTAGCACAGATACGCAGTATTTT.

V is TRBV6-5 and J is TRBJ2-3; 12 bases map to TRBD1. This CDR3 is 15 amino acids long. The germline V gene has CDR1 MNHEY and CDR2 SVGAGI. J was trimmed by 5 bases and V by 5 bases; bases with no gene match: 5. The CDR3 loop is CASSRGTGGIDTQYF. The CDR3 region has the DNA TGTGCCAGCAGTCGGGGGACAGGGGGCATAGATACGCAGTATTTT.

The chain has TRBV27 and TRBJ2-7; D call uncertain. The germline V gene encodes CDR1 MNHEY and CDR2 SMNVEV (reference sequence). Trimming took 7 bases from V and 0 from J, leaving 16 bases between them. This CDR3 contains 15 residues. This CDR3 is CASTFSLAGSYEQYF. For the CDR3, the DNA is TGTGCCAGCACCTTCTCGTTGGCCGGCTCCTACGAGCAGTACTTC.

This clone was observed once. The J gene is TRBJ2-7, the V gene TRBV4-2, with 8 bases identical to TRBD2. CDR3 size: 17 residues. V lost 0 bases and J lost 3; bases outside the gene matches: 10. The germline V gene encodes CDR1 LGHNA and CDR2 YNFKEQ. The CDR3 DNA follows: TGTGCCAGCAGCCAAGAAAGAGGGTGGGGGACTAGCTACGAGCAGTACTTC. It yields the protein CASSQERGWGTSYEQYF.

This sequence joins TRBV6-6 and TRBJ2-1; perhaps TRBD2 as D (6 bases). V was pared by 3 bases and J by 7 bases, with 16 bases between. The CDR3 spans 15 residues. Looked up from germline, CDR1 is MNHNY and CDR2 is SVGAGI (reference sequence). The CDR3 nucleotides are TGTGCCAGCAGTTATGAGGCGGGACCGGGGAATGAGCAGTTCTTC. This gives the protein CASSYEAGPGNEQFF.

The V gene is TRBV7-2, the J gene TRBJ2-1; D is unclear. The CDR3 runs 15 residues. Trimming left V 4 bases short and J 1 base short, with 11 bases between. Germline assignment: CDR1 SGHTA and CDR2 FQGNSA. The CDR3 sequence: CASSWKAESYNEQFF. The CDR3 bases are TGTGCCAGCAGCTGGAAGGCGGAATCCTACAATGAGCAGTTCTTC.

The V call is TRBV6-5, the J call TRBJ1-2; weak D call: TRBD1 (5 bases). Trimming took off 0 bases at V and 3 bases at J, with 11 bases between the two ends. This CDR3 has 15 amino acids. Germline V lookup: CDR1 MNHEY, CDR2 SVGAGI. The CDR3 coding sequence is TGTGCCAGCAGTTACTCGATGAAAGGGGACTATGGCTACACCTTC. Translating it yields CASSYSMKGDYGYTF.

The V call is TRBV5-6, the J call TRBJ1-2; tentative D call: TRBD1 (6 bases). CDR1 SGHDT and CDR2 YYEEEE come from the germline V gene. The ends were cut back, 5 bases at V and 6 bases at J, with 14 bases in the middle. The CDR3 spans 13 residues. CDR3 sequence (DNA): TGTGCCAGCAGTCCACAGGGCACACATGGCTACACCTTC. Its protein product is CASSPQGTHGYTF.

J is TRBJ2-3 and V is TRBV5-4, with D possibly being TRBD2 (6 bases). This CDR3 has 16 residues. Germline V CDR1 and CDR2: SGHNT, YYREEE (reference sequence). V lost 0 bases, J lost 4 bases, and 15 bases lay in between. The chain's CDR3 is CASSLEGGVGADTQYF. CDR3 in DNA: TGTGCCAGCAGCTTGGAGGGCGGGGTCGGGGCAGATACGCAGTATTTT.

The genes are TRBV27 and TRBJ1-1, with TRBD1 as a possible D gene (5 bases). The CDR3 covers 13 residues. Trimming pared 1 base from V and 4 bases from J, leaving 7 bases between. Germline V lookup: CDR1 MNHEY, CDR2 SMNVEV (reference sequence). CDR3 loop: CASSLWGSTEAFF. For the CDR3, the DNA is TGTGCCAGCAGTTTATGGGGCTCCACTGAAGCTTTCTTT.

V is TRBV10-2 and J is TRBJ1-2, with 10 bases that match TRBD1. CDR1 WSHSY and CDR2 SAAADI come from the germline V gene. With 3 bases clipped from V and 2 bases from J, the junction kept 6 bases outside the gene matches. There are 16 residues in the CDR3. CDR3 sequence (DNA): TGCGCCAGCAGTGACGGGACAGGGGCCCTAAACTATGGCTACACCTTC. Encoded protein: CASSDGTGALNYGYTF.

The sample holds one count of this clone. The chain is built from TRBV27 and TRBJ1-1; TRBD1 is a possible D gene (5 bases). CDR3 size: 15 residues. The V and J ends lost 6 bases and 1 base respectively, with 15 bases between them. Germline CDR1 reads MNHEY; CDR2 reads SMNVEV (reference sequence). The CDR3 here is CASRNGGLPNTEAFF. CDR3 sequence (DNA): TGTGCCAGCAGAAATGGGGGACTCCCGAACACTGAAGCTTTCTTT.

The CDR3 DNA reads TGTGCCAGCAGTGACTTAAGCGGGCGTCACTACGAGCAGTACTTC. Translation gives CASSDLSGRHYEQYF. The chain combines TRBV25-1 with TRBJ2-7, with TRBD2 as a possible D gene (6 bases). The CDR3 runs to 15 residues. Trimming removed 3 bases from V and 3 bases from J, with 15 bases in between. The germline V gene encodes CDR1 MGHDK and CDR2 SYGVNS.

V is TRBV6-6 and J is TRBJ1-1; TRBD1 is a possible D gene (6 bases). Germline V lookup: CDR1 MNHNY, CDR2 SVGAGI (reference sequence). CDR3 length: 12 residues. Trimming took off 3 bases at V and 10 bases at J, with 12 bases between the two ends. CDR3 sequence: CASSYDRLRAFF. The CDR3 bases are TGTGCCAGCAGTTATGACAGGCTCCGAGCTTTCTTT.

The chain is built from TRBV7-2 and TRBJ2-2; 12 bases are a match to TRBD2. V lost 2 bases, J lost 4 bases, and 5 bases stayed unmatched. Looked up from germline, CDR1 is SGHTA and CDR2 is FQGNSA. The CDR3 consists of 17 residues. In DNA form, the CDR3 reads TGTGCCAGCAGCTTAAATACGGGACTAGCGGGCACCGGGGAGCTGTTTTTT. Translation gives CASSLNTGLAGTGELFF.

About this clone: Other DNA variants within this sample encode the same CDR3. V and J are TRBV6-5 and TRBJ2-7; TRBD1 is a possible D gene (6 bases). The CDR3 extends over 14 amino acids. V was trimmed by 2 bases and J by 2 bases, leaving 10 bases between them. Per the germline V gene, CDR1 is MNHEY and CDR2 is SVGAGI. The CDR3 DNA reads as TGTGCCAGCAGTTACAGTGGACAGCCCTACGAGCAGTACTTC. This translates into CASSYSGQPYEQYF.

V usage is TRBV7-2 and J usage is TRBJ1-2; 7 nucleotides align to TRBD1. V lost 5 bases and J lost 3; bases outside the gene matches: 3. This CDR3 is 13 amino acids long. CDR1 and CDR2 (germline): SGHTA, FQGNSA. The CDR3 coding sequence is TGTGCCAGCAGCCTCGGGACAGACTATGGCTACACCTTC. It translates to CASSLGTDYGYTF.

The V call is TRBV5-1, the J call TRBJ1-2, with 7 bases aligning to TRBD1. The trim removed 3 bases at V and 3 bases at J, leaving 8 bases unmatched. The CDR3 has 15 residues. Germline-derived CDR1 and CDR2 are SGHRS and YFSETQ. CDR3 in amino acids: CASSSGQVGDYGYTF. For the CDR3, the DNA is TGCGCCAGCAGCTCCGGACAGGTGGGAGACTATGGCTACACCTTC. The full variable domain, completed using reference TRBV5-1 and TRBJ1-2, is KAGVTQTPRYLIKTRGQQVTLSCSPISGHRSVSWYQQTPGQGLQFLFEYFSETQRNKGNFPGRFSGRQFSNSRSEMNVSTLELGDSALYLCASSSGQVGDYGYTFGSGTRLTVV.

CDR3 sequence (DNA): TGTGCCAGCTCACAACCCCCCCCTCCAGATACGCAGTATTTT. Translation gives CASSQPPPPDTQYF. This sequence joins TRBV18 and TRBJ2-3; D unresolved. The CDR3 sequence is 14 residues long. Germline values: CDR1 KGHSH, CDR2 LQKENI. The V end lost 4 bases, the J end lost 4 bases, and 12 bases lay between the germline ends. The whole variable domain, filled in from reference TRBV18 and TRBJ2-3, reads NAGVMQNPRHLVRRRGQEARLRCSPMKGHSHVYWYRQLPEEGLKFMVYLQKENIIDESGMPKERFSAEFPKEGPSILRIQQVVRGDSAAYFCASSQPPPPDTQYFGPGTRLTVL.

The sample holds one count of this clone. This chain links TRBV2 with TRBJ2-6; no clear D. The CDR3 covers 15 residues. With 6 bases removed from V and 0 bases from J, the gap between germline ends came to 9 bases. Germline V gene data show CDR1 as SNHLY and CDR2 as FYNNEI. Here the CDR3 reads CASSLTDSGANVLTF. DNA for the CDR3: TGTGCCAGCAGCCTGACGGACTCTGGGGCCAACGTCCTGACTTTC.

This CDR3 is CASSLMVAGGPSTDTQYF. CDR3 nucleotide sequence: TGTGCCAGCAGCTTAATGGTAGCGGGAGGGCCTAGTACAGATACGCAGTATTTT. The rearrangement joins TRBV7-2 to TRBJ2-3; TRBD2 matches 11 bases. In germline, CDR1 is SGHTA, CDR2 FQGNSA. The length of the CDR3 is 18 residues. After removal of 2 bases from V and 3 bases from J, the junction contained 10 bases not matched to a gene. The full variable domain, in which reference TRBV7-2 and TRBJ2-3 provide the parts outside the CDR3, is GAGVSQSPSNKVTEKGKDVELRCDPISGHTALYWYRQSLGQGLEFLIYFQGNSAPDKSGLPSDRFSAERTGGSVSTLTIQRTQQEDSAVYLCASSLMVAGGPSTDTQYFGPGTRLTVL.

J is TRBJ2-5 and V is TRBV7-9; 8 nucleotides agree with TRBD2. Germline CDR1 reads SEHNR; CDR2 reads FQNEAQ (reference sequence). V lost 1 base and J lost 0; bases outside the gene matches: 4. The CDR3 loop spans 16 amino acids. For the CDR3, the DNA is TGTGCCAGCAGCTTAGGGTTGGGACTAGACCAAGAGACCCAGTACTTC. Its protein is CASSLGLGLDQETQYF.

This rearrangement joins TRBV18 to TRBJ2-6; 7 positions match TRBD1. The J segment lost 5 bases and the V segment lost 5 bases, leaving 9 bases of the junction unmatched. The CDR3 runs to 16 residues. The germline CDR1 and CDR2 sequences are KGHSH and LQKENI. CDR3 loop: CASSARRDSRANVLTF. The CDR3 DNA sequence: TGTGCCAGCTCAGCTCGTAGGGACAGTCGGGCCAACGTCCTGACTTTC.

The chain couples TRBV5-4 to TRBJ1-2, with a weak D call TRBD1 (6 bases). Germline CDR1 is SGHNT and CDR2 is YYREEE (reference sequence). Trimming left V 4 bases short and J 5 bases short, with 15 bases between. The CDR3 runs to 14 residues. The chain's CDR3 is CASSRDRRPYGYTF. In DNA form, the CDR3 reads TGTGCCAGCAGCCGAGACAGGCGCCCTTATGGCTACACCTTC.

The CDR3 DNA sequence: TGTGCCAGCAGCTTAATTAGAGTGGGGACGGCAGGGCATGAGCAGTTCTTC. Amino acid sequence: CASSLIRVGTAGHEQFF. The chain has TRBV7-8 and TRBJ2-1; D may be TRBD1 or TRBD2 (5 bases each). The CDR3 loop spans 17 amino acids. CDR1 and CDR2 (germline): SGHVS, FQNEAQ. The V end lost 2 bases, the J end lost 8 bases, and 22 bases lay between the germline ends.